These T cell receptor beta chains were read from a single sample in a study of T-cell memory formation after mild COVID-19. TCRdb reanalysed the 5' RACE reads using MiXCR and keeps one entry per CDR3 protein. The sample shows approximately 350,000 distinct CDR3 sequences, about 15% of them seen only once. The sample consisted of PBMCs or a T cell subset sorted from them (not recorded which). Receptors were obtained from a man aged 18 to 29 who had mild COVID-19 (a few samples of this study predate the infection). Cell type and time point are not known. The CDR3 runs from the conserved cysteine through the conserved F or W. A D gene is named only where the DNA matches it firmly. Clone size, where shown, is once, few, many, or a class for clones that have expanded.

v_call	j_call	d_call	cdr3_length	clone_size	cdr3_nt	cdr3_aa
TRBV5-1	TRBJ1-6	NA	14	few	TGCGCCAGCAAGGGGAGCCTGGGTAATTCACCCCTCCACTTT	CASKGSLGNSPLHF
TRBV6-6	TRBJ1-4	TRBD1	15	few	TGTGCCAGCAGTCCCCGGGGACAGGGAAACGAAAAACTGTTTTTT	CASSPRGQGNEKLFF
TRBV12-3/TRBV12-4	TRBJ1-2	TRBD1	14	few	TGTGCCAGCAGTTTAGGGACAGGGTCCTATGGCTACACCTTC	CASSLGTGSYGYTF
TRBV25-1	TRBJ2-1	NA	14	NA	TGTGCCAGCAGTGAATTTTCAGGGCTTAGTGAGCAGTTCTTC	CASSEFSGLSEQFF
TRBV12-3/TRBV12-4	TRBJ2-1	TRBD1	17	many	TGTGCCAGCAGGGGGGACAGGGGGAAGGTGTGGAGCAATGAGCAGTTCTTC	CASRGDRGKVWSNEQFF
TRBV5-1	TRBJ1-1	NA	15	many	TGCGCCAGCAGTCGACTGGGAGGAGTTGGCACTGAAGCTTTCTTT	CASSRLGGVGTEAFF
TRBV15	TRBJ1-5	NA	15	few	TGTGCCACCAGCAGAGAGCGGGGTTCCATGGAGCCCCAGCATTTT	CATSRERGSMEPQHF
TRBV18	TRBJ1-2	TRBD1	16	NA	TGTGCCAGCTCTCCCGGAGGACAGGCCTCTAACTATGGCTACACCTTC	CASSPGGQASNYGYTF
TRBV6-6	TRBJ1-1	NA	13	few	TGTGCCAGCACCAAACTAGGGAAACCTGAAGCTTTCTTT	CASTKLGKPEAFF
TRBV5-4	TRBJ2-1	TRBD2	14	NA	TGTGCCTGGCCGCGGGGGGGACCTTACAATGAGCAGTTCTTC	CAWPRGGPYNEQFF
TRBV30	TRBJ1-5	NA	15	NA	TGTGCCTGGAGTAATTCGTGGGGTCGCAATCAGCCCCAGCATTTT	CAWSNSWGRNQPQHF
TRBV4-3	TRBJ2-1	NA	15	many	TGCGCCAGCAGCCAAGAAGTCCGACCTTACAATGAGCAGTTCTTC	CASSQEVRPYNEQFF
TRBV6-2/TRBV6-3	TRBJ1-5	NA	15	NA	TGTGCCAGCGTCCGGAGGGGGGGAGGCAATCAGCCCCAGCATTTT	CASVRRGGGNQPQHF
TRBV10-3	TRBJ1-5	NA	13	NA	TGTGCCATCATGGCAGGCGTAAATCAGCCCCAGCATTTT	CAIMAGVNQPQHF
TRBV5-1	TRBJ2-7	NA	15	few	TGCGCCAGCAGCGGCCCCGGACAATCCACCTACGAGCAGTACTTC	CASSGPGQSTYEQYF
TRBV7-3	TRBJ2-5	TRBD1	15	NA	TGTGCCAGCAGCTTAGGGACAGCCCACCAAGAGACCCAGTACTTC	CASSLGTAHQETQYF
TRBV6-5	TRBJ1-3	TRBD1	15	many	TGTGCCAGCAGCCTCCTACAGGGGGCTGGAAACACCATATATTTT	CASSLLQGAGNTIYF
TRBV20-1	TRBJ2-1	NA	17	NA	TGCAGTGCTAGCCCTATAAAGCGGGCTCACTTTTACAATGAGCAGTTCTTC	CSASPIKRAHFYNEQFF
TRBV7-3	TRBJ2-5	TRBD2	15	few	TGTGCCAGCAGTGGGGGTAGCGGGAGCCAAGAGACCCAGTACTTC	CASSGGSGSQETQYF
TRBV12-3/TRBV12-4	TRBJ2-2	NA	14	few	TGTGCCAGCAGTTTGGAGGGTTCCACCGGGGAGCTGTTTTTT	CASSLEGSTGELFF
TRBV24-1	TRBJ2-2	TRBD1	14	few	TGTGCCACCAGTGACCCCGACAGGGACGGGGAGCTGTTTTTT	CATSDPDRDGELFF
TRBV20-1	TRBJ2-4	TRBD1	13	NA	TGCAGTGCTAGGGGACAGGGGCTAAACATTCAGTACTTC	CSARGQGLNIQYF
TRBV5-1	TRBJ1-2	NA	15	NA	TGCGCCAGCAGCTTTAATTTCCCCGTCCGTCGTGGCTACACCTTC	CASSFNFPVRRGYTF
TRBV7-6	TRBJ2-3	NA	12	many	TGTGCCAGCAGCCCGGGCTTAGATACGCAGTATTTT	CASSPGLDTQYF
TRBV20-1	TRBJ1-1	NA	13	NA	TGCAGTGCTAAGAGGGACGGGAACACTGAAGCTTTCTTT	CSAKRDGNTEAFF
TRBV4-3	TRBJ1-4	NA	14	few	TGCGCCAGCAGCCTCCTCGCCGGGAGTGAAAAACTGTTTTTT	CASSLLAGSEKLFF
TRBV7-2	TRBJ2-3	TRBD2	18	NA	TGTGCCAGCAGCCCCGGACTAGCGGGGGGGATAAGCACAGATACGCAGTATTTT	CASSPGLAGGISTDTQYF
TRBV5-1	TRBJ1-2	TRBD1	11	NA	TGCGCCAGCAGCGTGGACAGGATTACCACCTTC	CASSVDRITTF
TRBV7-2	TRBJ1-2	NA	14	few	TGTGCCAGCAGCTTAGCGTGGCAGAACTATGGCTACACCTTC	CASSLAWQNYGYTF
TRBV6-6	TRBJ2-3	NA	14	NA	TGTGCCAGCAGCCAGACTCTTAGCACAGATACGCAGTATTTT	CASSQTLSTDTQYF
TRBV4-3	TRBJ2-1	TRBD2	20	many	TGCGCCAGCAGCCAAGATTGGACTAGCGGGGGCCTTAGCTCCTACAATGAGCAGTTCTTC	CASSQDWTSGGLSSYNEQFF
TRBV5-1	TRBJ2-7	NA	14	NA	TGCGCCAGCAGCCGTGCAGGGGGAGGCTACGAGCAGTACTTC	CASSRAGGGYEQYF
TRBV7-9	TRBJ2-2	NA	16	few	TGTGCCAGCAGCTCCATCCGGCAGGGATCGACCGGGGAGCTGTTTTTT	CASSSIRQGSTGELFF
TRBV20-1	TRBJ1-2	NA	14	few	TGCAGTGCCATCGTGACAGCGAACTCCTATGGCTACACCTTC	CSAIVTANSYGYTF
TRBV5-4	TRBJ2-7	NA	15	NA	TGTGCCAGCAGCTTACACCCCTCAGGCTCCTACGAGCAGTACTTC	CASSLHPSGSYEQYF
TRBV5-1	TRBJ1-2	TRBD1	15	few	TGCGCCAGCAGCCCCGGGACAGGGGGTAAGAGTGGCTACACCTTC	CASSPGTGGKSGYTF
TRBV5-1	TRBJ2-5	NA	15	few	TGCGCCAGCAGCTTGAGGGGCGCGTTTCCAGAGACCCAGTACTTC	CASSLRGAFPETQYF
TRBV4-1	TRBJ1-5	NA	16	few	TGCGCCAGCAGCCAAGACCCCTGGGGTTTGAATCAGCCCCAGCATTTT	CASSQDPWGLNQPQHF
TRBV7-2	TRBJ2-3	TRBD2	15	NA	TGTGCCAGCAGCTCGCCTAGCGGAGTCACAGATACGCAGTATTTT	CASSSPSGVTDTQYF
TRBV7-2	TRBJ1-5	NA	15	many	TGTGCCAGCAGCTTAGGAGCGGGGCGCAATCAGCCCCAGCATTTT	CASSLGAGRNQPQHF